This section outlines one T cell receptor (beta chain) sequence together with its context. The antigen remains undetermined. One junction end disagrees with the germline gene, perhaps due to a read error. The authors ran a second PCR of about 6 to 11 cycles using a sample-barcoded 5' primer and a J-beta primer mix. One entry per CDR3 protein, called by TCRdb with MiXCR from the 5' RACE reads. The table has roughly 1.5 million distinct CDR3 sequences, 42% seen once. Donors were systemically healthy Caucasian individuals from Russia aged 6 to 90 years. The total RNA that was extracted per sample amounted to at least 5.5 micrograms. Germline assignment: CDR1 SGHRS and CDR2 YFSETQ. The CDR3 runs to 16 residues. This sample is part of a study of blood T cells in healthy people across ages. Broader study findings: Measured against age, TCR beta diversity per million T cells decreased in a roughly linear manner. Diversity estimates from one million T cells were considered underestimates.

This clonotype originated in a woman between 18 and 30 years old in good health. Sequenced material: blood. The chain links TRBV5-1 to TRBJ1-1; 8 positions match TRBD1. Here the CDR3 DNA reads TGCGCCAGCAGATTGGGACAGGCGCAAGGGAACACTGAAGCTTTCTTT. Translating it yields CASRLGQAQGNTEAFF.